One and the same sample provided the 19 T cell receptor beta chains below, sequenced in a study of cytomegalovirus exposure and HLA in healthy donors. Vbeta (60) and Jbeta (13) primers were used in the PCR. TCRdb keeps only in-frame clones here, not all; method: immunoSEQ multiplex PCR. The sample has about 37,000 clones; around 74% are singletons. Sequenced input: PBMCs. The origin of the receptors is a man aged 25-45 years in good health and CMV-seronegative.

The chain couples TRBV6-5 to TRBJ2-2, with TRBD1 identical over 7 bases. V lost 8 bases to trimming and J lost 4 bases; unmatched junction nucleotides: 10. This CDR3 has 15 amino acids. Per the germline V gene, CDR1 is MNHEY and CDR2 is SVGAGI. The CDR3 protein is CASYPQGSGTGELFF. CDR3 DNA sequence: TGTGCCAGCTACCCACAGGGGAGCGGCACCGGGGAGCTGTTTTTT.

The CDR3 loop is CASSKQGLGVGEQFF. CDR3 nucleotides: TGTGCCAGTAGTAAACAGGGTCTCGGAGTTGGTGAGCAGTTCTTC. The chain couples TRBV19 to TRBJ2-1; TRBD1 is a possible D gene (6 bases). With 4 bases removed from V and 9 bases from J, the gap between germline ends came to 19 bases. The CDR3 has 15 residues. In germline, CDR1 is LNHDA, CDR2 SQIVND (reference sequence).

The chain employs TRBV25-1 and TRBJ1-4, with D unresolved. V was trimmed by 6 bases and J by 5 bases, leaving 4 bases between them. From germline, CDR1 is MGHDK and CDR2 SYGVNS. The CDR3 is 11 residues long. CDR3 sequence: CASSKNEKLFF. Written as DNA, the CDR3 is TGTGCCAGCAGCAAAAATGAAAAACTGTTTTTT.

This clone is medium-sized. The chain joins TRBV7-3 to TRBJ2-7, with TRBD2 matching over 7 bases. The CDR3 length is 15 residues. J lost 0 bases, V lost 5 bases, and 7 bases had no gene match. Germline V lookup: CDR1 SGHTA, CDR2 FQGTGA. The CDR3 here is CASSPGGTPSYEQYF. The CDR3 DNA sequence: TGTGCCAGCAGCCCCGGGGGGACTCCCTCCTACGAGCAGTACTTC.

V usage is TRBV29-1 and J usage is TRBJ2-5; no definite D call. This CDR3 is 8 amino acids long. Germline V gene data show CDR1 as SQVTM and CDR2 as ANQGSEA. CDR3 bases: TGCGCACGGGAGACCCAGTACTTC. Protein sequence: CARETQYF. The whole variable domain, remainder taken from reference TRBV29-1 and TRBJ2-5, is SAVISQKPSRDICQRGTSLTIQCQVDSQVTMMFWYRQQPGQSLTLIATANQGSEATYESGFVIDKFPISRPNLTFSTLTVSNMSPEDSSIYLCARETQYFGPGTRLLVL.

V is TRBV5-4 and J is TRBJ1-2; TRBD1 is a possible D gene (6 bases). Germline V gene sequence: CDR1 SGHNT, CDR2 YYREEE (reference sequence). CDR3 length equals 15 residues. V dropped 4 bases and J dropped 6 bases, with 19 bases sitting between them. CDR3 region: CASSPRGAQGNGYTF. CDR3 DNA: TGTGCCAGCAGCCCGAGGGGAGCCCAGGGGAATGGCTACACCTTC.

V is TRBV27 and J is TRBJ2-7, with TRBD1 as a possible D gene (6 bases). The CDR3 is 16 amino acids. The V end lost 7 bases, the J end lost 2 bases, and 21 bases lay between the germline ends. Germline V gene sequence: CDR1 MNHEY, CDR2 SMNVEV (reference sequence). The CDR3 loop reads CASMLTWDIVTYEQYF. CDR3 coding DNA: TGTGCCAGCATGTTAACCTGGGACATTGTAACCTACGAGCAGTACTTC.

The rearrangement links TRBV10-1 to TRBJ2-3, with D possibly being TRBD1 (6 bases). CDR1 is WNHNN, CDR2 SYGVQD, per germline (reference sequence). V shed 2 bases and J shed 4 bases, with 10 bases lying between them. This CDR3 is 14 amino acids long. The CDR3 loop reads CASSERQVADTQYF. The CDR3 bases are TGCGCCAGCAGTGAGCGACAGGTCGCAGATACGCAGTATTTT.

The rearrangement links TRBV18 to TRBJ1-1, with D maybe TRBD1 (5 bases). The length of the CDR3 is 17 residues. The V end was cut by 4 bases, the J end by 0 bases, with 18 bases between. The germline V gene has CDR1 KGHSH and CDR2 LQKENI. The CDR3 nucleotides are TGTGCCAGCTCACGAGACCAGGGCGGGGGGATGAACACTGAAGCTTTCTTT. It yields the protein CASSRDQGGGMNTEAFF.

This chain joins TRBV7-8 and TRBJ1-2, with 10 bases fitting TRBD1. With 0 bases clipped from V and 7 bases from J, the junction kept 11 bases outside the gene matches. The CDR3 is 17 residues long. In germline, CDR1 is SGHVS, CDR2 FQNEAQ. The CDR3 sequence: CASSLATGGYPEVGYTF. CDR3 coding DNA: TGTGCCAGCAGCTTAGCGACAGGGGGCTACCCGGAAGTTGGCTACACCTTC.

Only one count was recorded for this clone. The chain uses TRBV15 and TRBJ2-7; TRBD1 matches at 7 bases. CDR3 length: 13 amino acids. The ends lost 6 bases at V and 1 base at J; junction bases unmatched: 3. Germline V lookup: CDR1 LNHNV, CDR2 YYDKDF (reference sequence). The CDR3, as DNA: TGTGCCACCAGGGACAGGCAGTCCTACGAGCAGTACTTC. Residues: CATRDRQSYEQYF.

This clone has more than one count but fewer than ten. The genes are TRBV28 and TRBJ1-5, with D tentatively TRBD1 (6 bases). Trimming removed 6 bases from V and 4 bases from J, with 19 bases in between. Germline CDR1 and CDR2: MDHEN and SYDVKM. The CDR3 sequence is 16 residues long. CDR3 residues: CASRSPRDNLNQPQHF. CDR3 DNA: TGTGCCAGCAGGTCCCCCCGGGACAACCTAAATCAGCCCCAGCATTTT.

The chain is built from TRBV6-6 and TRBJ2-1; D perhaps matches TRBD1 (5 bases). This CDR3 region has 16 residues. The V end lost 1 base, the J end lost 1 base, and 11 bases lay between the germline ends. The germline V gene encodes CDR1 MNHNY and CDR2 SVGAGI (reference sequence). DNA of the CDR3: TGTGCCAGCAGTTACTTAGGGGCGTTTTCCTACAATGAGCAGTTCTTC. It yields the protein CASSYLGAFSYNEQFF.

V gene TRBV28 combines with J gene TRBJ2-5; the D gene is possibly TRBD1 (6 bases). This CDR3 region has 17 residues. The V end was cut by 6 bases, the J end by 2 bases, with 22 bases between. Germline V gene data show CDR1 as MDHEN and CDR2 as SYDVKM. The CDR3: CASSPALTRTVQETQYF. In DNA form, the CDR3 reads TGTGCCAGCAGCCCAGCCCTAACCCGGACAGTACAAGAGACCCAGTACTTC.

Details on this clone: A read error may produce the germline difference seen at one junction end. This chain uses TRBV6-1 with TRBJ2-1; a weak D match, TRBD1 (6 bases). There are 15 residues in the CDR3. Germline CDR1 and CDR2: MNHNS and SASEGT. The CDR3, as DNA: TGTGCCAGCAGAGAAGACAGGTCTAATTACAATGAGCAGTTCTTC. It codes for CASREDRSNYNEQFF.

This chain joins TRBV15 and TRBJ1-2, with TRBD1 matching over 7 bases. CDR1 is LNHNV, CDR2 YYDKDF, per germline (reference sequence). The CDR3 covers 14 residues. The V segment lost 2 bases and the J segment 7 bases; nucleotides outside the gene matches: 7. CDR3 bases: TGTGCCACCAGCAGAACCCAGGGGGTGCGTGGCTACACCTTC. It encodes CATSRTQGVRGYTF.

This clone was observed once. V usage is TRBV18 and J usage is TRBJ2-1, with TRBD1 identical over 7 bases. The CDR3 contains 16 residues. Germline loops: CDR1 KGHSH, CDR2 LQKENI. After removal of 1 base from V and 4 bases from J, the junction contained 7 bases not matched to a gene. CDR3 coding DNA: TGTGCCAGCTCACCACAAACAGGGGCGATTTACAATGAGCAGTTCTTC. Encoded protein: CASSPQTGAIYNEQFF.

V is TRBV10-1 and J is TRBJ2-7, with D possibly TRBD1 on 6 matching bases. The CDR3 is made up of 13 amino acids. Germline V lookup: CDR1 WNHNN, CDR2 SYGVQD (reference sequence). Trimming shortened V by 4 bases and J by 2 bases, and 9 bases separated the two germline ends. CDR3 in amino acids: CASSAGETYEQYF. For the CDR3, the DNA is TGCGCCAGCAGTGCAGGGGAAACCTACGAGCAGTACTTC.

The V call is TRBV27, the J call TRBJ2-7; TRBD1 matches 7 bases. The V and J ends lost 3 bases and 3 bases, in that order; junction bases with no gene match: 11. Germline assignment: CDR1 MNHEY and CDR2 SMNVEV (reference sequence). The CDR3 has 16 amino acids. CDR3 nucleotides: TGTGCCAGCAGTTTCCTTTTGTCAGGGACAGTCTACGAGCAGTACTTC. This codes for CASSFLLSGTVYEQYF.